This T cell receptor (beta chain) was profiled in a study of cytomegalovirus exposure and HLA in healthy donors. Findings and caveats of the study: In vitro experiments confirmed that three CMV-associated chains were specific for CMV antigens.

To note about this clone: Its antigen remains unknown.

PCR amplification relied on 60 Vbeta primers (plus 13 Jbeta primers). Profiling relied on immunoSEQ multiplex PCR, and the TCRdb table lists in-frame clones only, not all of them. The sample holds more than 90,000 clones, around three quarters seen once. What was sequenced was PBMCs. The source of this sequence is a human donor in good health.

CDR3 sequence: CSVANSGGTEAFF. For the CDR3, the DNA is TGCAGCGTTGCAAATTCGGGGGGCACTGAAGCTTTCTTT. The V and J genes are TRBV29-1 and TRBJ1-1, with D perhaps matching TRBD1 (5 bases). This CDR3 has 13 residues. The germline V gene has CDR1 SQVTM and CDR2 ANQGSEA. Trimming removed 4 bases from V and 4 bases from J, with 13 bases in between.